This T cell receptor beta chain was recovered during a study of blood T cell repertoires in COVID-19. Study-level background: Acute and convalescent COVID-19 samples came from the United States, Italy and Spain. T cells, B-cell-depleted T cells, or PBMCs provided the cDNA or gDNA that served as material.

Germline V lookup: CDR1 MDHEN, CDR2 SYDVKM. The J segment lost 2 bases and the V segment lost 5 bases, leaving 13 bases of the junction unmatched. This CDR3 region has 18 residues. Under the authors' procedure: Reference gene primer amplification gave estimated nucleated cell counts. The table came from immunoSEQ multiplex PCR; TCRdb's copy has only in-frame clones and leaves some out. Clone size and V and J calls were adopted from that table, with D and trimming inferred from the DNA. The sample lists 200,000 to 250,000 clones, around 84% seen once, with roughly 20% in the top ten. This TCR derives from a woman of 80 years or more with active or convalescent COVID-19. Sequencing was performed on peripheral blood. The chain uses TRBV28 and TRBJ2-2; 8 bases align to TRBD2. The CDR3 sequence: CASSELADLKLNTGELFF. CDR3 DNA sequence: TGTGCCAGCAGTGAACTAGCGGACCTAAAGTTAAACACCGGGGAGCTGTTTTTT.